The present TCR beta chain was sequenced within a study of long-term antiretroviral therapy in people with HIV. Points from the study as a whole: Dominant in the repertoire at all time points were clones expanded before ART. Information on adherence, resistance and therapy changes was unavailable.

Sampling of each donor yielded at least one pre-ART PBMC sample and at least two post-ART PBMC samples. A word on this clone: Its target is unknown.

This CDR3 is built from 16 residues. CDR1 is ENHRY, CDR2 SYGVKD, per germline. V lost 0 bases and J 1 base, leaving 12 bases between the germline ends. At the survey level, the v3.0 immunoSEQ assay was run. Clones were read by immunoSEQ multiplex PCR, and TCRdb kept only the in-frame ones, dropping some. The top ten clones hold roughly 15% of a sample with about 15,000 clones, about 86% of them seen once. The specimen comprised unsorted PBMCs, sampled approximately 2.3 years before starting antiretroviral therapy. The sequence was obtained from a woman aged 30 to 39 with HIV. This sequence joins TRBV10-3 and TRBJ2-5; D uncertain. The CDR3 DNA reads as TGTGCCATCAGTGAGTCCCTTAACTTACTCCAAGAGACCCAGTACTTC. This translates into CAISESLNLLQETQYF.